A selection of T cell receptor beta chains follows, all from one sample in a study of shared clonotypes between healthy human individuals. TCRdb's copy holds only in-frame clones and misses some; the assay was immunoSEQ multiplex PCR. The sample includes fewer than 1.6 million clones, approximately 98.5% of them seen just once. Sequenced material: naive CD4+ T cells sorted from blood. The receptors stem from a man aged 25-45 years in good health. Both conserved end residues are part of each CDR3. The D gene is left open where the match is weak. Clone size is not always given. Where it is, it says once, few, many or a class for expanded clones.

D	size	V	J	CDR3	DNA
NA	NA	TRBV10-3	TRBJ1-1	CAISGQRNLGEAFF	TGTGCCATCAGTGGCCAGAGAAATCTGGGTGAAGCTTTCTTT
NA	NA	TRBV28	TRBJ1-1	CASSVQRRGEAFF	TGTGCCAGCAGTGTACAGCGGCGGGGTGAAGCTTTCTTT
NA	once	TRBV2	TRBJ2-3	CASSNEGRGTDTQYF	TGTGCCAGCAGTAATGAGGGAAGGGGAACAGATACGCAGTATTTT
NA	NA	TRBV2	TRBJ2-7	CASSVSGPAAYEQYF	TGTGCCAGCAGTGTATCGGGACCGGCGGCCTACGAGCAGTACTTC
TRBD2	NA	TRBV10-3	TRBJ2-7	CAIKERELGEQYF	TGTGCCATCAAAGAGCGGGAGCTTGGAGAGCAGTACTTC
NA	NA	TRBV5-1	TRBJ2-6	CASSEQTSGANVLTF	TGCGCCAGCAGCGAACAAACCTCTGGGGCCAACGTCCTGACTTTC
NA	NA	TRBV15	TRBJ2-1	CATNPPGGLYNEQFF	TGTGCCACCAACCCGCCCGGGGGCCTCTACAATGAGCAGTTCTTC
TRBD2	NA	TRBV5-1	TRBJ2-3	CASSPGLAGDTQYF	TGCGCCAGCAGCCCAGGACTAGCGGGAGATACGCAGTATTTT
TRBD2	NA	TRBV5-1	TRBJ2-3	CASSLAAGLDTDTQYF	TGCGCCAGCAGCTTGGCCGCGGGACTAGACACAGATACGCAGTATTTT
TRBD2	NA	TRBV14	TRBJ2-7	CASSVISGRSYEQYF	TGTGCCAGCAGCGTAATAAGCGGGAGGTCCTACGAGCAGTACTTC
NA	NA	TRBV5-1	TRBJ2-7	CASSRTGAAYEQYF	TGCGCCAGCAGCCGAACCGGGGCGGCCTACGAGCAGTACTTC
TRBD1	NA	TRBV19	TRBJ2-7	CASTQTGGFLIEQYF	TGTGCCAGTACACAGACAGGGGGCTTTCTCATTGAGCAGTACTTC
NA	once	TRBV7-2	TRBJ2-1	CASSLRGRNNEQFF	TGTGCCAGCAGCCTAAGGGGCAGAAACAATGAGCAGTTCTTC
NA	NA	TRBV7-9	TRBJ2-7	CASSLAGAYEQYF	TGTGCCAGCAGCTTGGCGGGGGCGTACGAGCAGTACTTC